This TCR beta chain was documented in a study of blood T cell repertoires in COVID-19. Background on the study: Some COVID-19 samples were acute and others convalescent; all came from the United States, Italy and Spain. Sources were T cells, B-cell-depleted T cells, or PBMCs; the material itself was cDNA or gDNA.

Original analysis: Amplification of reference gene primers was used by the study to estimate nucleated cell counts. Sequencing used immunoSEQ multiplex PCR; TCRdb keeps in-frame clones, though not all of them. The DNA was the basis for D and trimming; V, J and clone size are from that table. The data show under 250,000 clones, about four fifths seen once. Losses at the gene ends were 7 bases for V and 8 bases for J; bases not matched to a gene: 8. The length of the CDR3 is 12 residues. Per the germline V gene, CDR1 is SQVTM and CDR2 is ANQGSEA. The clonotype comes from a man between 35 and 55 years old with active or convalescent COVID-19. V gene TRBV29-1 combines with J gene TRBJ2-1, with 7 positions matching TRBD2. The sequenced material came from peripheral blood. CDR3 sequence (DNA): TGCAGCGGCGAACTAGCGCCGCATGAGCAGTTCTTC. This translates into CSGELAPHEQFF.